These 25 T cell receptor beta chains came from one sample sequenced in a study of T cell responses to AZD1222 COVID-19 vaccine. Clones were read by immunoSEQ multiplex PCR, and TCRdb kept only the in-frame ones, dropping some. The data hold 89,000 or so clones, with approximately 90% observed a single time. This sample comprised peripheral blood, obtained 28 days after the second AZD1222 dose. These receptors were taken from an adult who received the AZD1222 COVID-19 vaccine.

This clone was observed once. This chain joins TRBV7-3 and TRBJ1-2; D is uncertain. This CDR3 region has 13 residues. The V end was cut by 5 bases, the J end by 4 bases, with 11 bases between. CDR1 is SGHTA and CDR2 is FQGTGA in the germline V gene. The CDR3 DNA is TGTGCCAGCAGCGCGACTTCTGGCTATGGCTACACCTTC. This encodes CASSATSGYGYTF.

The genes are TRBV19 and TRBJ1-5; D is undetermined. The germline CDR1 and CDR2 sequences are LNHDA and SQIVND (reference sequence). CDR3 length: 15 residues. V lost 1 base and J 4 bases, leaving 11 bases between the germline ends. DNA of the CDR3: TGTGCCAGTAGTATAGGGTTAGGGAGGAATCAGCCCCAGCATTTT. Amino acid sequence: CASSIGLGRNQPQHF.

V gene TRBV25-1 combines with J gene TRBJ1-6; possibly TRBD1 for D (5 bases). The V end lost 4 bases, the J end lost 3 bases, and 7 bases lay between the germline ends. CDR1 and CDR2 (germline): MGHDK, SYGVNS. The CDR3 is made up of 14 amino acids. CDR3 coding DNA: TGTGCCAGCAGTGTGGACAACTATAATTCACCCCTCCACTTT. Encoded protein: CASSVDNYNSPLHF.

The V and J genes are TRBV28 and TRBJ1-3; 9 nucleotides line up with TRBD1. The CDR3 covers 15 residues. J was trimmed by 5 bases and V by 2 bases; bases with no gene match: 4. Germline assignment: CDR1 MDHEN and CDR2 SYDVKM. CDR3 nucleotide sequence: TGTGCCAGCAGTTTAAGGGACAGGGTACGAAACACCATATATTTT. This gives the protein CASSLRDRVRNTIYF.

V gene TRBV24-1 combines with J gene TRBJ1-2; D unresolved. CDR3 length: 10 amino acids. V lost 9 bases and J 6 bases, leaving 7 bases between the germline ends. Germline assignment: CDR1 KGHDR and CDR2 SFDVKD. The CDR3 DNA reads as TGTGCCACCGTTAGGAATGGCTACACCTTC. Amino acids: CATVRNGYTF.

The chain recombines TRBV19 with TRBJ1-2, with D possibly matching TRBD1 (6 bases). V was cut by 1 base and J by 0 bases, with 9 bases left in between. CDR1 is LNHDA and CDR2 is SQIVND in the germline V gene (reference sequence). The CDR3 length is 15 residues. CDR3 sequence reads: CASSIGTDSNYGYTF. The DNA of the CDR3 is TGTGCCAGTAGTATAGGGACAGATTCTAACTATGGCTACACCTTC. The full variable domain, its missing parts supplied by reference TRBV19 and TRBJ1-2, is DGGITQSPKYLFRKEGQNVTLSCEQNLNHDAMYWYRQDPGQGLRLIYYSQIVNDFQKGDIAEGYSVSREKKESFPLTVTSAQKNPTAFYLCASSIGTDSNYGYTFGSGTRLTVV.

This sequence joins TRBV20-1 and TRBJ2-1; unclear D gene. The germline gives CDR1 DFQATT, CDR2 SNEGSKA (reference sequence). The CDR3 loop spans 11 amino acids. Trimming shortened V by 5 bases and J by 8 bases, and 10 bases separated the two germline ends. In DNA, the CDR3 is TGCAGTGCTCTCGCCCCCCATGAGCAGTTCTTC. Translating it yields CSALAPHEQFF.

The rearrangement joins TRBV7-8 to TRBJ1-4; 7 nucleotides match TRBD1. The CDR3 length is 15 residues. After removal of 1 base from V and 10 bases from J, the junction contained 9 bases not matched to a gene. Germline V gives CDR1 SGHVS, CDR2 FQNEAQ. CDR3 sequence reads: CASSLDDRAYRKLFF. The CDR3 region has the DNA TGTGCCAGCAGCTTAGACGACAGGGCCTATCGAAAACTGTTTTTT.

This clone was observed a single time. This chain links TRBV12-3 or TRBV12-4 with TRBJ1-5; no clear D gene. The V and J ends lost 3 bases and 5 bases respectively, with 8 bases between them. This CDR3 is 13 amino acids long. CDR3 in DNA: TGTGCCAGCAGTTTGAATGAGTATCAGCCCCAGCATTTT. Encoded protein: CASSLNEYQPQHF.

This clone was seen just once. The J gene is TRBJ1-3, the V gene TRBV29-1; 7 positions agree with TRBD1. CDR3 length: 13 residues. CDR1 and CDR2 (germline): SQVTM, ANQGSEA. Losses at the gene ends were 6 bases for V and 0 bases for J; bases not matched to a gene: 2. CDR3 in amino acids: CSVQGLSGNTIYF. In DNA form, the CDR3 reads TGCAGCGTACAGGGGCTCTCTGGAAACACCATATATTTT.

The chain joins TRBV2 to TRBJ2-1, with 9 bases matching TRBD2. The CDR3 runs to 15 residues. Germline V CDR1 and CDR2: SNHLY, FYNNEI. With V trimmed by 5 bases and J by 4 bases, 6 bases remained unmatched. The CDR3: CASSSGTSSYNEQFF. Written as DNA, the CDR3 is TGTGCCAGCAGTTCCGGGACTAGCAGTTACAATGAGCAGTTCTTC.

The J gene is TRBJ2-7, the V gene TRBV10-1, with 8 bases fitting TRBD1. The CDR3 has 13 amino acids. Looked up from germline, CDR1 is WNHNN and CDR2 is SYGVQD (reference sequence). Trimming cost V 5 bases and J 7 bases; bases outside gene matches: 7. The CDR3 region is CASSYGQGEEQYF. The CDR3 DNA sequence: TGCGCCAGCAGTTATGGACAGGGAGAAGAGCAGTACTTC.

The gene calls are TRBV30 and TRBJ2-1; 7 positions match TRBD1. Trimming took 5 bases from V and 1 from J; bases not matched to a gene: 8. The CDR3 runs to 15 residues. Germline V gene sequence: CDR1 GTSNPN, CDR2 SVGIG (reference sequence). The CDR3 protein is CAWSTQGRSYNEQFF. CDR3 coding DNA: TGTGCCTGGTCGACACAGGGGAGATCCTACAATGAGCAGTTCTTC.

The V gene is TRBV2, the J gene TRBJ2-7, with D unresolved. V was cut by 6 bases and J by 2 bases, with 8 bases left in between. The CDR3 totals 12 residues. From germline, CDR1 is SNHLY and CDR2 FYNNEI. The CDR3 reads CASRPDTYEQYF. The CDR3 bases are TGTGCCAGCAGGCCAGACACCTACGAGCAGTACTTC.

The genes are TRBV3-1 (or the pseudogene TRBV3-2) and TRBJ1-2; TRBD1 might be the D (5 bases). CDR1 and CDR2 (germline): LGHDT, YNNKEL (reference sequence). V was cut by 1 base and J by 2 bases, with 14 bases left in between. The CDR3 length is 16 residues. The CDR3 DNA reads TGTGCCAGCAGCCAAGTAACAGGCGTAGGCAACTATGGCTACACCTTC. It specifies CASSQVTGVGNYGYTF.

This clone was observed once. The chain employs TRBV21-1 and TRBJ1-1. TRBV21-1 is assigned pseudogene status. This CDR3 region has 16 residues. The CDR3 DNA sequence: TGTGCCAGCAGCAAACTTGGGGTGCCGATGAGAACTGAAGCTTTCTTT. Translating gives CASSKLGVPMRTEAFF.

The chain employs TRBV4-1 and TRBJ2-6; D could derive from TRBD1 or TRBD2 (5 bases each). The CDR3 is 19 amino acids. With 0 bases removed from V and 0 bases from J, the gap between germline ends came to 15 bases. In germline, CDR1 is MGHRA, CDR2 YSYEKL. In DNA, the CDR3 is TGCGCCAGCAGCCAAGATACGCCAGGGAGTCTCTCTGGGGCCAACGTCCTGACTTTC. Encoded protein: CASSQDTPGSLSGANVLTF.

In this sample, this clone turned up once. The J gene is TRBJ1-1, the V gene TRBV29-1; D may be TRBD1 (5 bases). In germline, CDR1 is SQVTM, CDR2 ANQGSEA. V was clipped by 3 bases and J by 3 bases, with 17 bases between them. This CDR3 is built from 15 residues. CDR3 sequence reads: CSVESQGRAYTEAFF. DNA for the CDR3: TGCAGCGTTGAGTCCCAGGGTAGGGCCTACACTGAAGCTTTCTTT.

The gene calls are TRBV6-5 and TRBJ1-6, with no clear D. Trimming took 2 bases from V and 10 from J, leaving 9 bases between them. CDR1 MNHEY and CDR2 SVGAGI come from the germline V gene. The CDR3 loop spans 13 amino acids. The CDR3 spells CASSYEDPSPLHF. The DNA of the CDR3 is TGTGCCAGCAGTTACGAGGACCCCTCACCCCTCCACTTT.

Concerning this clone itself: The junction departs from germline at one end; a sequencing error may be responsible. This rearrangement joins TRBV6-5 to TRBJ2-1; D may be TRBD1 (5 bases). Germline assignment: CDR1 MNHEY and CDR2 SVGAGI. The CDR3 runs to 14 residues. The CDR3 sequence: CASSYGQGYTEQFF. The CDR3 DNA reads TGTGCCAGCAGTTACGGCCAGGGTTACACTGAGCAGTTCTTC.

CDR3 in DNA: TGTGCCAGCAGTTCCGGGACTACGAACTCCGAGCAGTACTTC. Encoded protein: CASSSGTTNSEQYF. V usage is TRBV28 and J usage is TRBJ2-7; 7 nucleotides match TRBD2. V lost 4 bases to trimming and J lost 6 bases; unmatched junction nucleotides: 9. Germline CDR1 and CDR2: MDHEN and SYDVKM. This CDR3 contains 14 residues.

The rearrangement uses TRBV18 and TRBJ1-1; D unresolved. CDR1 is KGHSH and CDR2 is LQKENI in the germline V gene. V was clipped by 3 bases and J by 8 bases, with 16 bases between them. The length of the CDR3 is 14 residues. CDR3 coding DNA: TGTGCCAGCTCACCGGTGACGGGCGGGAGAGAAGCTTTCTTT. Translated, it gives CASSPVTGGREAFF.

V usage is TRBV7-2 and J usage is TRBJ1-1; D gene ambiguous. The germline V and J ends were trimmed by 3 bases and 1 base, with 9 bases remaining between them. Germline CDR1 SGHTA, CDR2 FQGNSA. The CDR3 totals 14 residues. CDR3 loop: CASSFGLPNTEAFF. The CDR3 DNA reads TGTGCCAGCAGCTTCGGACTGCCGAACACTGAAGCTTTCTTT.

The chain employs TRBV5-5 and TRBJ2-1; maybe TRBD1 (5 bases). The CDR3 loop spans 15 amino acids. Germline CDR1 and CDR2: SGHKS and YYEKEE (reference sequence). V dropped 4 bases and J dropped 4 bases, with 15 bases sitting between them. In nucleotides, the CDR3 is TGTGCCAGCAGCGTAGCAGGGATTTTTTACAATGAGCAGTTCTTC. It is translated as CASSVAGIFYNEQFF. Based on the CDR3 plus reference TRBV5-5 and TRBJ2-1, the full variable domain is DAGVTQSPTHLIKTRGQQVTLRCSPISGHKSVSWYQQVLGQGPQFIFQYYEKEERGRGNFPDRFSARQFPNYSSELNVNALLLGDSALYLCASSVAGIFYNEQFFGPGTRLTVL.

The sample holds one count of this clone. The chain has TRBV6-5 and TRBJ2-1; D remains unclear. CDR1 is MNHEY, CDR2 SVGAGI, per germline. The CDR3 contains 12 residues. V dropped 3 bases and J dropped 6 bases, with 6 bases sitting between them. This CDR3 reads CASSYSLNEQFF. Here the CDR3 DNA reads TGTGCCAGCAGTTATAGCCTCAATGAGCAGTTCTTC.